This passage covers 18 T cell receptor beta chains from one sample sequenced in a study of radiotherapy plus CTLA-4 blockade in lung cancer. Data came from immunoSEQ multiplex PCR; TCRdb stores just in-frame clones and leaves some out. The sample includes tens of thousands of clones, over 55% seen only once; the top ten take roughly 10%. Sequences were derived from peripheral blood, sampled from a patient treated with radiotherapy plus ipilimumab. Every receptor here comes from a human donor with non-small cell lung cancer who had stable disease on radiotherapy plus ipilimumab.

This clone was detected once. The chain carries TRBV7-2 and TRBJ2-5; D remains unclear. Germline V gene lookup returns CDR1 SGHTA and CDR2 FQGNSA. V lost 1 base to trimming and J lost 0 bases, with 6 bases between them. CDR3 length equals 14 residues. CDR3 nucleotide sequence: TGTGCCAGCAGCTTAGGACTTCACCAAGAGACCCAGTACTTC. It encodes CASSLGLHQETQYF. Full variable domain (remainder filled in from reference TRBV7-2 and TRBJ2-5): GAGVSQSPSNKVTEKGKDVELRCDPISGHTALYWYRQSLGQGLEFLIYFQGNSAPDKSGLPSDRFSAERTGGSVSTLTIQRTQQEDSAVYLCASSLGLHQETQYFGPGTRLLVL.

The chain is built from TRBV30 and TRBJ1-5; the D gene is possibly TRBD1 (5 bases). The length of the CDR3 is 14 residues. Germline loops: CDR1 GTSNPN, CDR2 SVGIG (reference sequence). The V gene lost 1 base and the J gene lost 4 bases, with 11 bases spanning the gap. CDR3 protein: CAWSEQGGNQPQHF. CDR3 nucleotide sequence: TGTGCCTGGAGTGAGCAGGGTGGGAATCAGCCCCAGCATTTT.

There are a few counts of this clone. The chain has TRBV23-1 and TRBJ1-2; 7 bases match TRBD1. TRBV23-1 is identified as an open reading frame with a role that is uncertain. The CDR3 extends over 14 amino acids. J lost 7 bases, V lost 2 bases, and 7 bases had no gene match. The CDR3 nucleotides are TGCGCCAGCAGTCAACTCACAGGGGCCGGTGGCTACACCTTC. Translated: CASSQLTGAGGYTF.

This clone was counted a single time. This chain uses TRBV6-1 with TRBJ1-2, with 11 bases that match TRBD1. V shed 6 bases, J shed 4 bases, and the junction held 7 bases outside the gene matches. This CDR3 has 15 amino acids. In germline, CDR1 is MNHNS, CDR2 SASEGT. The CDR3 sequence is CASSSRDRGVYGYTF. The CDR3 nucleotides read TGTGCCAGCAGCAGCCGGGACAGGGGGGTCTATGGCTACACCTTC.

In DNA, the CDR3 is TGTGCCAGCAGTCCCAGGGGCACTCTGAACACTGAAGCTTTCTTT. Amino acids: CASSPRGTLNTEAFF. This chain joins TRBV27 and TRBJ1-1; tentatively, D is TRBD1 (6 bases). Trimming took off 5 bases at V and 0 bases at J, with 13 bases between the two ends. The V gene's germline CDR1 is MNHEY and CDR2 SMNVEV (reference sequence). The length of the CDR3 is 15 residues.

This chain joins TRBV10-3 and TRBJ2-5, with D uncertain. Trimming left V 5 bases short and J 3 bases short, with 7 bases between. The CDR3 totals 12 residues. Germline CDR1 reads ENHRY; CDR2 reads SYGVKD. Here the CDR3 reads CAISKTEETQYF. The CDR3 DNA follows: TGTGCCATCAGTAAGACTGAAGAGACCCAGTACTTC.

This chain uses TRBV2 with TRBJ2-5, with 8 bases identical to TRBD1. The J call could be wrong; TRBJ2-7 is a better fit for the DNA end. Germline values: CDR1 SNHLY, CDR2 FYNNEI. The CDR3 spans 16 residues. CDR3 residues: CASIRGQGAGSYEQYF. DNA of the CDR3: TGTGCCAGCATCCGGGGGCAGGGGGCAGGCTCCTACGAGCAGTACTTC.

V is TRBV18 and J is TRBJ2-2; no firm D call. Germline V gene lookup returns CDR1 KGHSH and CDR2 LQKENI. V lost 1 base, J lost 6 bases, and 9 bases lay in between. The CDR3 is made up of 14 amino acids. The DNA for the CDR3 is TGTGCCAGCTCACCACTTGAGCTAGCCGGGGAGCTGTTTTTT. It yields the protein CASSPLELAGELFF.

As concerns this clone: A read error may account for a junction end that differs from germline. The chain links TRBV20-1 to TRBJ2-5; 11 nucleotides align to TRBD1. Germline CDR1 is DFQATT and CDR2 is SNEGSKA (reference sequence). The length of the CDR3 is 11 residues. CDR3 region: CSARDRTGGHF. The CDR3 DNA reads TGCAGTGCTAGAGACAGGACAGGGGGCCACTTC.

V is TRBV7-9 and J is TRBJ2-7; 13 bases match TRBD2. The V segment lost 3 bases and the J segment 3 bases; nucleotides outside the gene matches: 5. This CDR3 region has 16 residues. Germline V gives CDR1 SEHNR, CDR2 FQNEAQ (reference sequence). This CDR3 reads CASSFQLAGGLYEQYF. CDR3 in DNA: TGTGCCAGCAGCTTCCAACTAGCGGGGGGGCTCTACGAGCAGTACTTC.

The CDR3 DNA reads TGTGCCAGTAGTACAGACAGGGGGGACTATGGCTACACCTTC. The encoded protein is CASSTDRGDYGYTF. The V gene is TRBV19, the J gene TRBJ1-2, with TRBD1 matching 9 bases. Germline lookup yields CDR1 LNHDA and CDR2 SQIVND (reference sequence). The CDR3 is 14 residues long. V was clipped by 4 bases and J by 3 bases; unmatched bases: 3.

The chain has TRBV7-2 and TRBJ2-3; 11 nucleotides line up with TRBD2. Germline CDR1 SGHTA, CDR2 FQGNSA. Trimming at V came to 5 bases and at J to 1 base, leaving 8 bases not matched to a gene. This CDR3 spans 17 amino acids. CDR3 amino acids: CASSLQGLAVRTDTQYF. In DNA, the CDR3 is TGTGCCAGCAGCCTACAGGGACTAGCGGTACGCACAGATACGCAGTATTTT.

The V and J genes are TRBV6-6 and TRBJ1-1; D is uncertain. V was clipped by 2 bases and J by 4 bases, with 14 bases between them. Germline V gene sequence: CDR1 MNHNY, CDR2 SVGAGI (reference sequence). This CDR3 spans 15 amino acids. This CDR3 reads CASSYKSGPTTEAFF. The CDR3 DNA is TGTGCCAGCAGTTACAAGAGCGGTCCTACCACTGAAGCTTTCTTT.

CDR3 coding DNA: TGTGCCATCAGCAACGGGGCTGGGAGGCTCTACGAGCAGTACTTC. Residues: CAISNGAGRLYEQYF. The J gene is TRBJ2-7, the V gene TRBV10-3; D is perhaps TRBD2 (6 bases). CDR1 and CDR2 from the germline V gene are ENHRY and SYGVKD. Trimming pared 6 bases from V and 3 bases from J, leaving 18 bases between. There are 15 residues in the CDR3.

The chain links TRBV2 to TRBJ2-1; D is perhaps TRBD2 (5 bases). Between the trimmed V and J ends, which lost 2 bases and 7 bases, there was a span of 18 bases. This CDR3 comprises 16 residues. Germline-derived CDR1 and CDR2 are SNHLY and FYNNEI. The CDR3, as DNA: TGTGCCAGCAGTGAAATGCGTCCTATGGCGGGTAATGAGCAGTTCTTC. Its translation: CASSEMRPMAGNEQFF.

A single count supports this clone. The chain employs TRBV10-3 and TRBJ1-5, with TRBD1 matching 8 bases. In germline, CDR1 is ENHRY, CDR2 SYGVKD. Trimming took 5 bases from V and 6 from J; bases not matched to a gene: 6. This CDR3 is built from 14 residues. The CDR3: CAISSDRAGQPQHF. In DNA, the CDR3 is TGTGCCATCAGTTCGGACAGGGCGGGTCAGCCCCAGCATTTT.

This chain joins TRBV19 and TRBJ2-7; D gene unclear. This CDR3 contains 18 residues. The germline V gene has CDR1 LNHDA and CDR2 SQIVND (reference sequence). Trimming removed 0 bases at V and 1 base at J, with 19 bases between. The CDR3 DNA follows: TGTGCCAGTAGTATAGACCCCCTTGGCACCGTTAATTCCTACGAGCAGTACTTC. Amino acid sequence: CASSIDPLGTVNSYEQYF.

In DNA form, the CDR3 reads TGTGCCAGCAGTGGAAGGGACAGGGGTGAGCAGTACTTC. Protein sequence: CASSGRDRGEQYF. This chain links TRBV2 with TRBJ2-7; 10 nucleotides align to TRBD1. CDR3 size: 13 residues. The germline V gene encodes CDR1 SNHLY and CDR2 FYNNEI. V was clipped by 4 bases and J by 7 bases; unmatched bases: 4.